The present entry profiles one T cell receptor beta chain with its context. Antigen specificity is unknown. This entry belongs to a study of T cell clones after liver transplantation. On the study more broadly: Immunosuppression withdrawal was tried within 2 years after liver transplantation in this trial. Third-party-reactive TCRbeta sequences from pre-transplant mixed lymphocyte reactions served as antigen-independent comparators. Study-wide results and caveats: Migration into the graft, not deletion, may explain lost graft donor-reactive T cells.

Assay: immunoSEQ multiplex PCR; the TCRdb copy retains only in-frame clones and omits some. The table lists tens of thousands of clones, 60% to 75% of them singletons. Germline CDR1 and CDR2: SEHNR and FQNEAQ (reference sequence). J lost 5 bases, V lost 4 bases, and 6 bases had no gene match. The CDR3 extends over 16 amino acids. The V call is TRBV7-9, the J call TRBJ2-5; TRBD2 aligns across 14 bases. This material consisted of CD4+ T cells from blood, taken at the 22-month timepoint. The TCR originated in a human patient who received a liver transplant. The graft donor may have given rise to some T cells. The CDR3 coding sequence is TGTGCCAGCAGCTCCCGACTAGCGGGGGGGCATGAGACCCAGTACTTC. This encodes CASSSRLAGGHETQYF.